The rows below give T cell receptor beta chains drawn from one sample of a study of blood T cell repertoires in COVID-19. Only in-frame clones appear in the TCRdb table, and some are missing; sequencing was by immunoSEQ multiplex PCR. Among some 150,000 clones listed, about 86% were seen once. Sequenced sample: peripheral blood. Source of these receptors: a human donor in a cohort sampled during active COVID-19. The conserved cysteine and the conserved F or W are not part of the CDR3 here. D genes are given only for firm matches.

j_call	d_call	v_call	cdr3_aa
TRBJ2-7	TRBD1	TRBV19	ASSYRTGGYEQY
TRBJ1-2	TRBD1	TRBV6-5	ASSFTGGPNYGYT
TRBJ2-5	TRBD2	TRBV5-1	ASSTSGGMETQY
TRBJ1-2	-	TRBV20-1	SASPPPGDGYT
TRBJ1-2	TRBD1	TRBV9	ASSVEGARVYGYT
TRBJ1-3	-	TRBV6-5	ASSYSPPGSGNTIY
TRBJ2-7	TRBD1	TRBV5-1	ASSSRDRTYEQY
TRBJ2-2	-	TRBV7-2	ASSLAKGGFTGELF
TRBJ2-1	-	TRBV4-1	ASSQAIFAYNEQF
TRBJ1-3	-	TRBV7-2	ASSLDLSGNTIY
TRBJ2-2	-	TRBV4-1	ASSDGTLANTGELF